One sample yielded the 3 T cell receptor beta chains listed below, sequenced in a study of vaccination and CD4 T cells after COVID-19. TCRdb reprocessed the PCR reads with MiXCR, giving one entry per CDR3 protein. The sample shows 21,000 or so distinct CDR3 sequences, under 60% of them seen only once. Specimen: CD4+ T cells from blood, collected before SARS-CoV-2 vaccination. These receptors were collected from a human donor who had recovered from COVID-19.

J is TRBJ1-6 and V is TRBV20-1; D is undetermined. Trimming removed 2 bases from V and 7 bases from J, with 21 bases in between. CDR1 is DFQATT and CDR2 is SNEGSKA in the germline V gene (reference sequence). The CDR3 runs 17 residues. CDR3 sequence (DNA): TGCAGTGCTAGACCATTTATCCTCGGGATCCTAAATTCACCCCTCCACTTT. Amino acid sequence: CSARPFILGILNSPLHF.

The CDR3 nucleotides are TGTGCCAGCAACCGGCACCGCCGGAACACAGATACGCAGTATTTT. Amino acids: CASNRHRRNTDTQYF. This chain links TRBV2 with TRBJ2-3; D gene unclear. The V end was cut by 7 bases, the J end by 2 bases, with 16 bases between. In germline, CDR1 is SNHLY, CDR2 FYNNEI. This CDR3 region has 15 residues.

This clonotype was observed a few times. The chain uses TRBV20-1 and TRBJ1-2; the match to TRBD1 covers 11 bases. CDR1 is DFQATT, CDR2 SNEGSKA, per germline (reference sequence). The CDR3 has 14 residues. V was pared by 6 bases and J by 2 bases, with 5 bases of the junction left unmatched. CDR3 DNA sequence: TGCAGTGCCGGGGACAGGGGGGGCAACTATGGCTACACCTTC. It is translated as CSAGDRGGNYGYTF.